This T cell receptor beta chain was retrieved from a study of blood T cell repertoires in COVID-19. Across the study: Material from acute and convalescent COVID-19 was sourced from the United States, Italy and Spain. Nucleic acid was either cDNA or gDNA, and it came from T cells, B-cell-depleted T cells, or PBMCs.

This CDR3 contains 16 residues. Looked up from germline, CDR1 is LGHDT and CDR2 is YNNKEL (reference sequence). V lost 4 bases, J lost 0 bases, and 7 bases stayed unmatched. Methods used by the authors: Reference gene primers were amplified, and this amplification served to estimate nucleated cell counts. Clones were read by immunoSEQ multiplex PCR, and TCRdb kept only the in-frame ones, dropping some. V, J and clone size were drawn from that table, and D and trimming were deduced from the DNA. The sample shows about 250,000 clones, roughly 91% of them seen only once. The specimen was peripheral blood. The sequence was obtained from a man in his thirties or forties with acute or convalescent COVID-19. V is TRBV3-1 (or the pseudogene TRBV3-2) and J is TRBJ2-3; 7 bases fit TRBD2. The chain's CDR3 is CASSLILASSTDTQYF. The DNA for the CDR3 is TGTGCCAGCAGCCTGATACTAGCGTCTAGCACAGATACGCAGTATTTT.